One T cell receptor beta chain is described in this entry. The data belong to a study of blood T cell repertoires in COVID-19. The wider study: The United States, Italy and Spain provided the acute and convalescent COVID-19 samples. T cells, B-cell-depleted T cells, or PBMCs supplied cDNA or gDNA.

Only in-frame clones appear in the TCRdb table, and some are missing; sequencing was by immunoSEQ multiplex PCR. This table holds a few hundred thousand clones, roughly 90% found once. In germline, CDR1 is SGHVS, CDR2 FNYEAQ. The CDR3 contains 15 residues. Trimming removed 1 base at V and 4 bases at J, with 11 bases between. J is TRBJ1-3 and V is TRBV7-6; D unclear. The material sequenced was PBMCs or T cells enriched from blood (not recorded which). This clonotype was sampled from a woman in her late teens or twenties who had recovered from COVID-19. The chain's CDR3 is CASSLVSGGGNTIYF. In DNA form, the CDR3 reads TGTGCCAGCAGCTTAGTATCCGGAGGGGGAAACACCATATATTTT.